The sequence of this T cell receptor beta chain was determined in a study of breast tumors, draining lymph nodes, adjacent tissues. The CDR3 sequence is 13 residues long. V was clipped by 5 bases and J by 1 base; unmatched bases: 2. Germline V gene lookup returns CDR1 SGDLS and CDR2 YYNGEE. General observations from the study: The lymph node origin of tumor T cells was framed as consistent with a hypothesis, not demonstrated.

There are many counts of this clonotype. Its antigen is currently unknown. This may arise from a read error, as a much more abundant clone is one base away. Given the absence of the conserved phenylalanine or tryptophan at the CDR3 end, a read error is likely. One entry per CDR3 protein results from TCRdb running MiXCR on the multiplex PCR reads. Found here are roughly 100,000 distinct CDR3 sequences, around 30% of them singletons; the top ten hold 5.5% to 6%. Axillary draining lymph nodes of breast cancer patients supplied the node samples. Sequencing was performed on axillary lymph node tissue. This TCR came from a female donor with breast cancer. Some clones in this sample may be carry-over from other donors' samples. The chain couples TRBV9 to TRBJ2-5, with 7 bases fitting TRBD1. The CDR3 here is CASSGQVQETQYS. As DNA, the CDR3 is TGTGCCAGCAGTGGACAGGTCCAAGAGACCCAGTACTCC.